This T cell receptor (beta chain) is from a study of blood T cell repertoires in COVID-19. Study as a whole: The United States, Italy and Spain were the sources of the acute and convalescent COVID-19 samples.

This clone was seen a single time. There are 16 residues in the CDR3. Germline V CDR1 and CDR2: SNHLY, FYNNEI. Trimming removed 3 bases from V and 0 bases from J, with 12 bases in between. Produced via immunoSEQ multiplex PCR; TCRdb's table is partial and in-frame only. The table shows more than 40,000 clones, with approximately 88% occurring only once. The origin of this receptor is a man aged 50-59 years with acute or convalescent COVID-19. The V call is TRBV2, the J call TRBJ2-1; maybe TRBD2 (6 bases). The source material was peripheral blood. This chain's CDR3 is CASSEGLQSSYNEQFF. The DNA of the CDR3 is TGTGCCAGCAGTGAGGGACTGCAGAGCTCCTACAATGAGCAGTTCTTC.